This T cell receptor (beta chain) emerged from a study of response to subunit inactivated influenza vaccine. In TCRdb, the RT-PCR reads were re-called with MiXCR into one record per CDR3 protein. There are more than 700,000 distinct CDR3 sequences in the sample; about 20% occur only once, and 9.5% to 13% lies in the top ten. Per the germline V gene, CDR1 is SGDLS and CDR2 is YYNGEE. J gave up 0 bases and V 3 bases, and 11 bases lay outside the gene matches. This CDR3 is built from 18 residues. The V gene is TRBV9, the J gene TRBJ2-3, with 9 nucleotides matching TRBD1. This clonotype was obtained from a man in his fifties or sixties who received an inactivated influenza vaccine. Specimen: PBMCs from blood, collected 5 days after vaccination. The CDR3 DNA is TGTGCCAGCAGCGAGAGGACGGGGACAGGGTCCAGCACAGATACGCAGTATTTT. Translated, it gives CASSERTGTGSSTDTQYF. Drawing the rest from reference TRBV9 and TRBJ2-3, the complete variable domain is DSGVTQTPKHLITATGQRVTLRCSPRSGDLSVYWYQQSLDQGLQFLIQYYNGEERAKGNILERFSAQQFPDLHSELNLSSLELGDSALYFCASSERTGTGSSTDTQYFGPGTRLTVL.